This record looks at one TCR beta chain sequence and its context. The repertoire was sequenced with immunoSEQ multiplex PCR; TCRdb's copy has only in-frame clones and lacks some. The sample lists approximately 500,000 clones, 80% to 90% seen once, with approximately 2.9% in the top ten. CDR1 and CDR2 (germline): GTSNPN, SVGIG (reference sequence). J gave up 1 base and V 1 base, and 3 bases lay outside the gene matches. This CDR3 has 14 amino acids. This sample is part of a study of blood T cell repertoires in COVID-19. J is TRBJ2-5 and V is TRBV30; 7 nucleotides line up with TRBD1. Sequencing used peripheral blood. This sequence originates from a human donor in a cohort sampled during active COVID-19. The CDR3 spells CAWSGDSPQETQYF. In DNA form, the CDR3 reads TGTGCCTGGAGTGGGGACAGTCCCCAAGAGACCCAGTACTTC.